Reported below is one T cell receptor beta chain. Its target is not known. Alongside a J-beta primer mix, a sample-barcoded 5' primer served in a second PCR lasting about 7 to 12 cycles. A single record per CDR3 protein comes from TCRdb applying MiXCR to the 5' RACE reads. The table shows fewer than 1,000,000 distinct CDR3 sequences, with 46% occurring only once. The data were obtained in a study of blood T cells in healthy people across ages. Looking at the study overall: Through template switching, about one barcoded beta molecule was captured per two T cells, as measured in model experiments. Study results and limitations: As naive T cell percentage varied, TCR beta diversity correlated strongly with it.

The CDR3 extends over 15 amino acids. V lost 4 bases and J lost 9; bases outside the gene matches: 7. Germline V CDR1 and CDR2: MDHEN, SYDVKM. The TCR comes from an elderly man in good health. The chain combines TRBV28 with TRBJ2-1; 12 bases match TRBD1. Sequencing was carried out using blood. The CDR3, as DNA: TGTGCCAGCAGTTCATCCGGGACAGGGGGCTTTGAGCAGTTCTTC. Its translation: CASSSSGTGGFEQFF.